The rows below give T cell receptor beta chains drawn from one sample of a study of blood T cells in healthy people across ages. TCRdb ran MiXCR on the 5' RACE reads and lists one entry per CDR3 protein. The repertoire holds 550,000 to 650,000 distinct CDR3 sequences, with roughly 31% as singletons. Sample: blood. Receptors originate from a woman older than 75 in good health. Both conserved end residues are part of each CDR3. Fields, in order: D gene, J gene, V gene, clone size, CDR3 protein, CDR3 DNA. The D gene is left open where the match is weak. Clone sizes are given selectively: once, few, many, or a class where the clone is expanded.

TRBD1 TRBJ1-1 TRBV7-6 few CASSQNRGPEAFF TGTGCCAGCAGCCAGAACAGGGGCCCTGAAGCTTTCTTT
TRBD1 TRBJ2-5 TRBV4-1 many CASSQEPAGTGLETQYF TGCGCCAGCAGCCAAGAACCGGCCGGGACAGGGCTAGAGACCCAGTACTTC
TRBD2 TRBJ2-5 TRBV19 many CASNPSGGETQYF TGTGCCAGTAACCCTTCGGGGGGAGAGACCCAGTACTTC
. TRBJ1-1 TRBV9 many CASSVEVNTEAFF TGTGCCAGCAGCGTAGAGGTGAACACTGAAGCTTTCTTT
. TRBJ1-2 TRBV12-3/TRBV12-4 many CASSRWTDNYGYTF TGTGCCAGCAGCCGATGGACAGACAACTATGGCTACACCTTC
TRBD1 TRBJ1-4 TRBV9 few CASSVAGTGPTNEKLFF TGTGCCAGCAGCGTAGCCGGGACAGGGCCAACTAATGAAAAACTGTTTTTT
. TRBJ2-5 TRBV12-3/TRBV12-4 . CASSWKNHGETQYF TGCGCCAGCAGTTGGAAGAACCACGGAGAGACCCAGTACTTC
. TRBJ2-5 TRBV5-1 many CASSLERTGTQYF TGCGCCAGCAGCTTGGAAAGAACAGGGACCCAGTACTTC
TRBD1 TRBJ2-4 TRBV7-2 . CASSHDRVSINIQYF TGTGCCAGCAGCCATGACAGGGTCTCAATTAACATTCAGTACTTC
. TRBJ1-4 TRBV6-6 few CASSYSSEREKLFF TGTGCCAGCAGTTATTCGTCGGAGAGGGAAAAACTGTTTTTT
. TRBJ1-4 TRBV7-9 once CASSEVDSYEKLFF TGTGCCAGCAGTGAAGTGGATTCCTATGAAAAACTGTTTTTT
. TRBJ2-5 TRBV6-5 . CASSYSDIPRGQETQYF TGTGCCAGCAGTTACTCAGATATCCCACGGGGGCAAGAGACCCAGTACTTC